Listed below are T cell receptor beta chains from one sample, sequenced in a study of blood T cells in healthy people across ages. TCRdb fed the 5' RACE reads into MiXCR, producing one record per CDR3 protein. This repertoire shows 780,000 or so distinct CDR3 sequences, about 61% found once; its top ten account for roughly 25%. Source material: blood. The receptors stem from a middle-aged man in good health. CDR3s include the opening cysteine and the closing phenylalanine or tryptophan. The order of the fields is clone size, J gene, V gene, D gene, CDR3 DNA, CDR3 protein. A D gene is named only where the DNA matches it firmly. Rows may omit the clone size; those that give it use once, few, many or a size class.

clone_size: NA
j_call: TRBJ2-5
v_call: TRBV20-1
d_call: TRBD2
cdr3_nt: TGCAGTGCTAGAACAGGGACTAGCAGTTACCAAGAGACCCAGTACTTC
cdr3_aa: CSARTGTSSYQETQYF

clone_size: NA
j_call: TRBJ1-5
v_call: TRBV20-1
d_call: NA
cdr3_nt: TGCAGTGCTAGTATTTCAGGGGCTGATCAGCCCCAGCATTTT
cdr3_aa: CSASISGADQPQHF

clone_size: many
j_call: TRBJ1-1
v_call: TRBV9
d_call: TRBD1
cdr3_nt: TGTGCCAGCAGCGCACAGGGGGGGGGCACTGAAGCTTTCTTT
cdr3_aa: CASSAQGGGTEAFF

clone_size: NA
j_call: TRBJ1-2
v_call: TRBV27
d_call: NA
cdr3_nt: TGTGCCAGCCTAGACCTGAAAGGGGGTCTGGATGGCTACACCTTC
cdr3_aa: CASLDLKGGLDGYTF

clone_size: few
j_call: TRBJ2-3
v_call: TRBV20-1
d_call: NA
cdr3_nt: TGCAGTGCTAGAAGTCCCCCAGATACGCAGTATTTT
cdr3_aa: CSARSPPDTQYF

clone_size: few
j_call: TRBJ2-7
v_call: TRBV5-1
d_call: TRBD1
cdr3_nt: TGCGCCAGCAGCTTATCCCGCGACGGACAGGGCATATCCTACGAGCAGTACTTC
cdr3_aa: CASSLSRDGQGISYEQYF

clone_size: NA
j_call: TRBJ2-5
v_call: TRBV27
d_call: TRBD2
cdr3_nt: TGTGCCAGCAGTCCGGGGACTAGCGTGGAGACCCAGTACTTC
cdr3_aa: CASSPGTSVETQYF

clone_size: NA
j_call: TRBJ2-7
v_call: TRBV27
d_call: NA
cdr3_nt: TGTGCCAGCACCAAGGGGGGGGAAGGGACCTACGAGCAGTACTTC
cdr3_aa: CASTKGGEGTYEQYF

clone_size: NA
j_call: TRBJ2-1
v_call: TRBV3-1
d_call: TRBD2
cdr3_nt: TGTGCCAGCAGCCAACTGTCCGGGACTAGCGGGAGTAATGAGCAGTTCTTC
cdr3_aa: CASSQLSGTSGSNEQFF

clone_size: NA
j_call: TRBJ2-1
v_call: TRBV12-3/TRBV12-4
d_call: TRBD1
cdr3_nt: TGTGCCAGCAGTGGACCCGGGACAGGGAGCTACAATGAGCAGTTCTTC
cdr3_aa: CASSGPGTGSYNEQFF

clone_size: few
j_call: TRBJ2-7
v_call: TRBV6-5
d_call: NA
cdr3_nt: TGTGCCAGCAGAGCCGGGACTCCGACTACGGAGCAGTACTTC
cdr3_aa: CASRAGTPTTEQYF

clone_size: few
j_call: TRBJ2-7
v_call: TRBV28
d_call: TRBD1
cdr3_nt: TGTGCCAGCAGTCCCGGGACAGGGGTCACCTACGAGCAGTACTTC
cdr3_aa: CASSPGTGVTYEQYF

clone_size: NA
j_call: TRBJ1-2
v_call: TRBV3-1
d_call: TRBD1
cdr3_nt: TGTGCCAGCAGCCAAGATCAGGCAGGGGGAAGTGGCTACACCTTC
cdr3_aa: CASSQDQAGGSGYTF

clone_size: once
j_call: TRBJ1-2
v_call: TRBV27
d_call: NA
cdr3_nt: TGTGCCAGCAGTTTACGCGGGACGCTGGGCGGCTACACCTTC
cdr3_aa: CASSLRGTLGGYTF

clone_size: NA
j_call: TRBJ1-2
v_call: TRBV28
d_call: NA
cdr3_nt: TGTGCCAGCAGTCCGACAGCCTATTATGGCTACACCTTC
cdr3_aa: CASSPTAYYGYTF

clone_size: NA
j_call: TRBJ2-3
v_call: TRBV12-3/TRBV12-4
d_call: TRBD2
cdr3_nt: TGTGCCAGCAGACTAGCGGTGGTGCTTTCCGATACGCAGTATTTT
cdr3_aa: CASRLAVVLSDTQYF

clone_size: NA
j_call: TRBJ2-3
v_call: TRBV7-9
d_call: TRBD2
cdr3_nt: TGTGCCAGCAGCTTAGACGCGGGAGGGGGCACAGATACGCAGTATTTT
cdr3_aa: CASSLDAGGGTDTQYF

clone_size: few
j_call: TRBJ2-5
v_call: TRBV15
d_call: NA
cdr3_nt: TGTGCCACCAGCAGAGAGGCGCTGGGTCAAGAGACCCAGTACTTC
cdr3_aa: CATSREALGQETQYF

clone_size: NA
j_call: TRBJ2-7
v_call: TRBV15
d_call: NA
cdr3_nt: TGTGCCACCAGCAGAGATCGAGGGGAAACCTACGAGCAGTACTTC
cdr3_aa: CATSRDRGETYEQYF

clone_size: NA
j_call: TRBJ2-3
v_call: TRBV9
d_call: NA
cdr3_nt: TGTGCCAGCAGCGTAGTCGGGTGGGACACAGATACGCAGTATTTT
cdr3_aa: CASSVVGWDTDTQYF

clone_size: NA
j_call: TRBJ2-1
v_call: TRBV15
d_call: NA
cdr3_nt: TGTGCCACCAGAGGCTCGGGGGGCACGGCGCAGGATGGGCAGTTCTTC
cdr3_aa: CATRGSGGTAQDGQFF

clone_size: NA
j_call: TRBJ2-7
v_call: TRBV27
d_call: NA
cdr3_nt: TGTGCCAGCAGTTGGCTTGAGGGGGAGCAGTACTTC
cdr3_aa: CASSWLEGEQYF

clone_size: NA
j_call: TRBJ2-1
v_call: TRBV15
d_call: NA
cdr3_nt: TGTGCCACCAGCAGAGATGGGCAGGGTGATGGGAATGAGCAGTTCTTC
cdr3_aa: CATSRDGQGDGNEQFF

clone_size: NA
j_call: TRBJ1-1
v_call: TRBV5-6
d_call: NA
cdr3_nt: TGTGCCAGCAGCCCGCAATGGGGAGGTGAAGCTTTCTTT
cdr3_aa: CASSPQWGGEAFF

clone_size: few
j_call: TRBJ2-7
v_call: TRBV5-1
d_call: NA
cdr3_nt: TGCGCCAGCAGCTTGCGGCAGGATGCCTACGAGCAGTACTTC
cdr3_aa: CASSLRQDAYEQYF

clone_size: NA
j_call: TRBJ1-6
v_call: TRBV7-2
d_call: NA
cdr3_nt: TGTGCCAGCAGCTTAAACCCCACTGGGCAGGTGGGTTCACCCCTCCACTTT
cdr3_aa: CASSLNPTGQVGSPLHF

clone_size: few
j_call: TRBJ2-1
v_call: TRBV7-9
d_call: NA
cdr3_nt: TGTGCCAGCAGCTTACGTATCGCAGACTCCTACAATGAGCAGTTCTTC
cdr3_aa: CASSLRIADSYNEQFF

clone_size: NA
j_call: TRBJ2-5
v_call: TRBV28
d_call: NA
cdr3_nt: TGTGCCAGCAGTACCCGCAGTGGGTACCAAGAGACCCAGTACTTC
cdr3_aa: CASSTRSGYQETQYF

clone_size: NA
j_call: TRBJ2-3
v_call: TRBV20-1
d_call: NA
cdr3_nt: TGCAGTGCTTCTAGGGACTCTTTGGGGGATACGCAGTATTTT
cdr3_aa: CSASRDSLGDTQYF

clone_size: NA
j_call: TRBJ2-7
v_call: TRBV25-1
d_call: NA
cdr3_nt: TGTGCCAGCTCTGGGGTTGGCGGCGGTTCCGAGCAGTACTTC
cdr3_aa: CASSGVGGGSEQYF

clone_size: once
j_call: TRBJ2-5
v_call: TRBV7-9
d_call: NA
cdr3_nt: TGTGCCAGCAGCTTAAGCGCTTTGGAGACCCAGTACTTC
cdr3_aa: CASSLSALETQYF

clone_size: NA
j_call: TRBJ2-1
v_call: TRBV15
d_call: NA
cdr3_nt: TGTGCCACCAGCAGAGATGGGACGCTAGAGCAGTTCTTC
cdr3_aa: CATSRDGTLEQFF

clone_size: NA
j_call: TRBJ2-3
v_call: TRBV25-1
d_call: NA
cdr3_nt: TGTGCCAGCAGTGGGACACCTAGCACAGATACGCAGTATTTT
cdr3_aa: CASSGTPSTDTQYF

clone_size: NA
j_call: TRBJ2-5
v_call: TRBV3-1
d_call: NA
cdr3_nt: TGTGCCAGCAGCCAAGTTAGGTCCGGGCCCCAAGAGACCCAGTACTTC
cdr3_aa: CASSQVRSGPQETQYF

clone_size: NA
j_call: TRBJ2-7
v_call: TRBV20-1
d_call: TRBD2
cdr3_nt: TGCAGTGCTACAGCTAGCGGTCACTACGAGCAGTACTTC
cdr3_aa: CSATASGHYEQYF

clone_size: NA
j_call: TRBJ2-5
v_call: TRBV6-1
d_call: TRBD1
cdr3_nt: TGTGCCAGCAAACACCTACAGGGACAGCAAGAGACCCAGTACTTC
cdr3_aa: CASKHLQGQQETQYF

clone_size: NA
j_call: TRBJ2-6
v_call: TRBV5-1
d_call: NA
cdr3_nt: TGCGCCAGCAGCTTCGCAGGGGTGGGAAGAGCCAACGTCCTGACTTTC
cdr3_aa: CASSFAGVGRANVLTF

clone_size: many
j_call: TRBJ2-7
v_call: TRBV4-3
d_call: TRBD2
cdr3_nt: TGCGCCAGCAGCCAAGGGACTAGCGGCTACGAGCAGTACTTC
cdr3_aa: CASSQGTSGYEQYF

clone_size: NA
j_call: TRBJ2-3
v_call: TRBV7-2
d_call: TRBD2
cdr3_nt: TGTGCCAGCAGCGTATATATGGCGGGAGGAGGAATCACAGATACGCAGTATTTT
cdr3_aa: CASSVYMAGGGITDTQYF

clone_size: NA
j_call: TRBJ2-1
v_call: TRBV10-3
d_call: NA
cdr3_nt: TGTGCCATCAGTGAAGTTTCCTACAATGAGCAGTTCTTC
cdr3_aa: CAISEVSYNEQFF

clone_size: NA
j_call: TRBJ2-1
v_call: TRBV7-2
d_call: NA
cdr3_nt: TGTGCCAGCAGCACTCACCCGAGCTCCTACAATGGGCAGTTCTTC
cdr3_aa: CASSTHPSSYNGQFF

clone_size: NA
j_call: TRBJ1-5
v_call: TRBV4-1
d_call: NA
cdr3_nt: TGCGCCAGCAGCCAAGGACCCGTTTTGAGCAATCAGCCCCAGCATTTT
cdr3_aa: CASSQGPVLSNQPQHF

clone_size: NA
j_call: TRBJ2-5
v_call: TRBV7-4
d_call: NA
cdr3_nt: TGTGCCGGCAGCTTAGCTCCCCAAGAGACCCAGTACTTC
cdr3_aa: CAGSLAPQETQYF

clone_size: NA
j_call: TRBJ2-5
v_call: TRBV6-2/TRBV6-3
d_call: NA
cdr3_nt: TGTGCCACCAAGTCGGACTTCCAAGAGACCCAGTACTTC
cdr3_aa: CATKSDFQETQYF

clone_size: NA
j_call: TRBJ2-4
v_call: TRBV5-1
d_call: NA
cdr3_nt: TGCGCCAGCAGTAGTGATGGGGGGAGGTACATTCAGTACTTC
cdr3_aa: CASSSDGGRYIQYF

clone_size: once
j_call: TRBJ2-5
v_call: TRBV7-2
d_call: TRBD2
cdr3_nt: TGTGCCAGCAGCTTAGATAGCGGGGGGGTTGGAGAGACCCAGTACTTC
cdr3_aa: CASSLDSGGVGETQYF

clone_size: NA
j_call: TRBJ2-3
v_call: TRBV29-1
d_call: TRBD2
cdr3_nt: TGCAGCGTTGAGAATCTAGCGGGTTCCCGCACAGATACGCAGTATTTT
cdr3_aa: CSVENLAGSRTDTQYF

clone_size: NA
j_call: TRBJ1-2
v_call: TRBV6-2/TRBV6-3
d_call: NA
cdr3_nt: TGTGCCAGCAACATCGGGACTCTTGGCTACACCTTC
cdr3_aa: CASNIGTLGYTF